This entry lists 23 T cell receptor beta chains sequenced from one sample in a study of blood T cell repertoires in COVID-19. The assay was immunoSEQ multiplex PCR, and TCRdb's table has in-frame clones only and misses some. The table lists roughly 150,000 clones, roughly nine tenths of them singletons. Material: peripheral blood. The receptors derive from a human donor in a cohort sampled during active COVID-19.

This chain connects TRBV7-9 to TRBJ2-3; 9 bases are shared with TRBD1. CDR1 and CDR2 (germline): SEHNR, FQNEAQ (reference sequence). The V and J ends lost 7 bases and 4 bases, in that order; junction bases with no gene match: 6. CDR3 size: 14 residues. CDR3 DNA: TGTGCCAGCAACGACAGGGGGAAGGCAGATACGCAGTATTTT. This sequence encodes CASNDRGKADTQYF.

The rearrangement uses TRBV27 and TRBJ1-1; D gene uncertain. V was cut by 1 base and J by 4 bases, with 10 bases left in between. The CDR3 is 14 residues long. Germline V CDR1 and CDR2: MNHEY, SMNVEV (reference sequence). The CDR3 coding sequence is TGTGCCAGCAGTTTATTAATGCGTGGCACTGAAGCTTTCTTT. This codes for CASSLLMRGTEAFF.

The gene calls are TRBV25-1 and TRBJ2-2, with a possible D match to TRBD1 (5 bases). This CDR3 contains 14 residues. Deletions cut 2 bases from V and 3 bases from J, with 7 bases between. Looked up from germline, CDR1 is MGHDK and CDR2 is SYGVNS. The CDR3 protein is CASSEAGYTGELFF. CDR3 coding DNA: TGTGCCAGCAGTGAAGCAGGGTACACCGGGGAGCTGTTTTTT.

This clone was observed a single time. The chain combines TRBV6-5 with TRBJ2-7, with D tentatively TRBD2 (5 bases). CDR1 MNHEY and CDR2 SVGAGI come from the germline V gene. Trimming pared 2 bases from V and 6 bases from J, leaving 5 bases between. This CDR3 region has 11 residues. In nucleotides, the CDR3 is TGTGCCAGCAGTTACCGGGGCGAGCAGTACTTC. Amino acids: CASSYRGEQYF.

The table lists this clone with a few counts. DNA of the CDR3: TGTGCCAGCAGCTTCGGGGCAGATACGCAGTATTTT. Translated, it gives CASSFGADTQYF. V gene TRBV7-9 combines with J gene TRBJ2-3, with D possibly matching TRBD2 (5 bases). CDR1 is SEHNR, CDR2 FQNEAQ, per germline (reference sequence). Trimming took 3 bases from V and 4 from J, leaving 5 bases between them. The CDR3 spans 12 residues.

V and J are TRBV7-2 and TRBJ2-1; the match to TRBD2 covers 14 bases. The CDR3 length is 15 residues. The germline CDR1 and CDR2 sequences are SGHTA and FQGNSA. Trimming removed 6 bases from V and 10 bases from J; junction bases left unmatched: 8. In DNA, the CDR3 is TGTGCCAGCAGACGACTAGCGGGGGGGCTTGGGGAGCAGTTCTTC. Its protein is CASRRLAGGLGEQFF.

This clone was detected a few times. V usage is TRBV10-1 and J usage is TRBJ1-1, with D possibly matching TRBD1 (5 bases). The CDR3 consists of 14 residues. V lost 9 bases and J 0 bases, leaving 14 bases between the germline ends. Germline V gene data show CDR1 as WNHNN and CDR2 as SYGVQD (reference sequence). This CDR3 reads CASYWRGMNTEAFF. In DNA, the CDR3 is TGCGCCAGTTACTGGAGGGGCATGAACACTGAAGCTTTCTTT.

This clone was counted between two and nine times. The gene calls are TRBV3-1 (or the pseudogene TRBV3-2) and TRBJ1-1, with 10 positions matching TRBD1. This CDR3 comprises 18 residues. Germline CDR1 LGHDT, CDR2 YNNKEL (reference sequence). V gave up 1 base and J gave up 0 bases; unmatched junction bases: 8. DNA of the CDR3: TGTGCCAGCAGCCAAGCTGGACAGGGGGGATTCGTGAACACTGAAGCTTTCTTT. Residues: CASSQAGQGGFVNTEAFF.

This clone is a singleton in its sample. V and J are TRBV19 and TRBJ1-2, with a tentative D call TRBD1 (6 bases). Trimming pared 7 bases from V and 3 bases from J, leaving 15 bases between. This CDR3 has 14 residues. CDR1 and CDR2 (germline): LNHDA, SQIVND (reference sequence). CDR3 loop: CASKGQGLDYGYTF. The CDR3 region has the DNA TGTGCCAGTAAGGGGCAGGGGCTTGACTATGGCTACACCTTC.

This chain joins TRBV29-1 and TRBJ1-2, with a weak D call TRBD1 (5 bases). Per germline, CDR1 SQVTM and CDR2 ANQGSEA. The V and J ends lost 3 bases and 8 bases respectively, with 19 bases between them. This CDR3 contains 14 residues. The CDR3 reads CSVDPPGHSQGYTF. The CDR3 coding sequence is TGCAGCGTTGATCCGCCAGGGCATTCCCAGGGCTACACCTTC. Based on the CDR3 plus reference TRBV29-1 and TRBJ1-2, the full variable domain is SAVISQKPSRDICQRGTSLTIQCQVDSQVTMMFWYRQQPGQSLTLIATANQGSEATYESGFVIDKFPISRPNLTFSTLTVSNMSPEDSSIYLCSVDPPGHSQGYTFGSGTRLTVV.

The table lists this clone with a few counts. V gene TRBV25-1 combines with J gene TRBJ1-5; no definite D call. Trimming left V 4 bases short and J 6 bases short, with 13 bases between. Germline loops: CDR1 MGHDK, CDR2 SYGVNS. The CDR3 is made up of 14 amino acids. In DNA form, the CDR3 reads TGTGCCAGCAGTGCCGTCAGCGGCGGTCAGCCCCAGCATTTT. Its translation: CASSAVSGGQPQHF. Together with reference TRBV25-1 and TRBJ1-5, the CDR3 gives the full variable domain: EADIYQTPRYLVIGTGKKITLECSQTMGHDKMYWYQQDPGMELHLIHYSYGVNSTEKGDLSSESTVSRIRTEHFPLTLESARPSHTSQYLCASSAVSGGQPQHFGDGTRLSIL.

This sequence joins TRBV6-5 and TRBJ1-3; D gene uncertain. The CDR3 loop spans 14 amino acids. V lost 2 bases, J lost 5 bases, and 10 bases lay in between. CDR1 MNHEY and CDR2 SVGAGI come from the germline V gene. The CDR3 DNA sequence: TGTGCCAGCAGTTACGATCGCACTAGAAACACCATATATTTT. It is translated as CASSYDRTRNTIYF.

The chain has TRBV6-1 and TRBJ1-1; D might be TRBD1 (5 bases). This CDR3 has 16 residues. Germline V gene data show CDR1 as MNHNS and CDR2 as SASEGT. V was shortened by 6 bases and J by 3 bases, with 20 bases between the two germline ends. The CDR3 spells CASSERGGTLDTEAFF. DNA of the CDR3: TGTGCCAGCAGCGAACGGGGGGGAACCCTGGACACTGAAGCTTTCTTT.

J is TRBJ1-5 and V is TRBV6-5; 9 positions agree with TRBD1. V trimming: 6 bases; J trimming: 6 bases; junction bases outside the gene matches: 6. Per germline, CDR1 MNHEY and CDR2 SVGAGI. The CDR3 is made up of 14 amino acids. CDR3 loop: CASSLGQGPQPQHF. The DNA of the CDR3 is TGTGCCAGCAGCCTAGGACAGGGGCCTCAGCCCCAGCATTTT.

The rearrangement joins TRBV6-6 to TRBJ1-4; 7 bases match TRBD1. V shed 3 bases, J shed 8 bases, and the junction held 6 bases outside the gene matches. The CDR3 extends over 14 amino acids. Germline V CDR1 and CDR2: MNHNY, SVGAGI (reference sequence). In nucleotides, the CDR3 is TGTGCCAGCAGTTATCAACAGGGGACCGAAAAACTGTTTTTT. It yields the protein CASSYQQGTEKLFF.

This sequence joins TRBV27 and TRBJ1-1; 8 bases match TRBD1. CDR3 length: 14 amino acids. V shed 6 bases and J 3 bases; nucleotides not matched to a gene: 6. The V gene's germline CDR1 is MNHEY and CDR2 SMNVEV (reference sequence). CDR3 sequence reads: CASSVRGPDTEAFF. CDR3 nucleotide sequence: TGTGCCAGCAGCGTCAGGGGGCCTGACACTGAAGCTTTCTTT.

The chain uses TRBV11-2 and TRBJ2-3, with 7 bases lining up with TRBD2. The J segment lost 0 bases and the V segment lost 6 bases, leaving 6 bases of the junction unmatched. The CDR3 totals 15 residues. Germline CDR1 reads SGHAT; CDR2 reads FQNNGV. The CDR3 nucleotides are TGTGCCAGCAGTCGACTAGCTGCTAGCACAGATACGCAGTATTTT. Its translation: CASSRLAASTDTQYF. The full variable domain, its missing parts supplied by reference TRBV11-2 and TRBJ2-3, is EAGVAQSPRYKIIEKRQSVAFWCNPISGHATLYWYQQILGQGPKLLIQFQNNGVVDDSQLPKDRFSAERLKGVDSTLKIQPAKLEDSAVYLCASSRLAASTDTQYFGPGTRLTVL.

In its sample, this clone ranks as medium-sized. CDR3: CAWNQQGLGGSPLHF. The CDR3 DNA reads TGTGCCTGGAACCAACAGGGGTTGGGTGGTTCACCCCTCCACTTT. This chain uses TRBV30 with TRBJ1-6, with 7 positions matching TRBD1. Germline values: CDR1 GTSNPN, CDR2 SVGIG (reference sequence). Unmatched junction bases numbered 12, after V lost 4 bases and J lost 9 bases. The length of the CDR3 is 15 residues.

The CDR3 region is CAIRTLGTGGVWTEAFF. The CDR3 region has the DNA TGTGCCATCAGAACTTTAGGGACAGGGGGCGTGTGGACTGAAGCTTTCTTT. The chain carries TRBV10-3 and TRBJ1-1; 12 bases are shared with TRBD1. The CDR3 is 17 residues long. The ends lost 6 bases at V and 5 bases at J; junction bases unmatched: 13. The germline CDR1 and CDR2 sequences are ENHRY and SYGVKD.

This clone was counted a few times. This CDR3 reads CASSAGTGGGYTF. CDR3 nucleotide sequence: TGTGCCAGCAGTGCCGGGACAGGGGGTGGCTACACCTTC. The chain links TRBV27 to TRBJ1-2; 11 bases align to TRBD1. Unmatched junction bases numbered 3, after V lost 5 bases and J lost 7 bases. Per germline, CDR1 MNHEY and CDR2 SMNVEV (reference sequence). The CDR3 length is 13 residues.

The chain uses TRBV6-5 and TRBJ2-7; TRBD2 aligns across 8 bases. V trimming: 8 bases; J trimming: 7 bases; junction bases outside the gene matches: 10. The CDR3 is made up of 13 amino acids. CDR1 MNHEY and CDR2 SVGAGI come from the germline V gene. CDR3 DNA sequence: TGTGCCAGCGGGGTAGCGGGATCGTGGGAGCAGTACTTC. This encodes CASGVAGSWEQYF.

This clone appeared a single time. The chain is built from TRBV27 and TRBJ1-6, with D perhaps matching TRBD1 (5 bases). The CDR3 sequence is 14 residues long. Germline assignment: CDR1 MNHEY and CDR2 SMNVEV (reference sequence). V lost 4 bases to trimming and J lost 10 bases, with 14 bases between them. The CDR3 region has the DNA TGTGCCAGCAGTTGGGGTCAGGGAGGATCACCCCTCCACTTT. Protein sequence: CASSWGQGGSPLHF.

CDR3 nucleotides: TGTGCCAGCAGTGACACAACCGGGACTAGCGGCGTAAGCTCCTACGAGCAGTACTTC. This translates into CASSDTTGTSGVSSYEQYF. This chain links TRBV6-1 with TRBJ2-7; 11 nucleotides line up with TRBD2. V shed 3 bases, J shed 0 bases, and the junction held 13 bases outside the gene matches. The length of the CDR3 is 19 residues. The germline V gene has CDR1 MNHNS and CDR2 SASEGT.